A selection of T cell receptor beta chains follows, all from one sample in a study of spatial heterogeneity in lung cancer. A single record per CDR3 protein comes from TCRdb applying MiXCR to the 5' RACE reads. The table lists roughly 80,000 distinct CDR3 sequences, roughly 8% of them singletons, with 6% to 7% in the top ten. This material consisted of PBMCs, taken at surgery. The receptors stem from a male donor with early-stage non-small cell lung cancer. The CDR3 runs from the conserved cysteine through the conserved F or W. D genes are given only for firm matches. Size values are once, few and many counts, or a class for expanded clones, and some rows have none.

>TRBJ2-2|TRBD1|TRBV7-2|many
TGTGCCAGCAGCTTGACAGGGAGTAGGCTGTTTTTT
CASSLTGSRLFF
>TRBJ2-7|TRBD2|TRBV4-1|few
TGCGCCAGCAGCCAAGAGGCCAGCGGGAGGGCCATCGAGCAGTACTTC
CASSQEASGRAIEQYF
>TRBJ1-1|TRBD1|TRBV7-9|many
TGTGCCAGCAGCCGACAGGGAGTACCTGAAGCTTTCTTT
CASSRQGVPEAFF
>TRBJ1-1|-|TRBV5-1|few
TGCGCCAGCAGCTTGGGACGGGGGGCAATACCTGAAGCTTTCTTT
CASSLGRGAIPEAFF
>TRBJ1-1|-|TRBV6-6|-
TGTGCCAGCAGTAACGGACTGAACACTGAAGCTTTCTTT
CASSNGLNTEAFF
>TRBJ2-7|TRBD2|TRBV20-1|many
TGCAGTGCTTCCCCGACCACCATACTAGCGATTAAGGAGCAGTACTTC
CSASPTTILAIKEQYF
>TRBJ2-7|TRBD2|TRBV18|many
TGTGCCAGCTCACCGACTAGCGGGAGGGCCTACGAGCAGTACTTC
CASSPTSGRAYEQYF
>TRBJ2-2|-|TRBV2|many
TGTGCCAGCAGGGAGGGGAACACCGGGGAGCTGTTTTTT
CASREGNTGELFF
>TRBJ2-3|TRBD2|TRBV6-4|many
TGTGCCAGCAGACCCGGGACTAGCGACACAGATACGCAGTATTTT
CASRPGTSDTDTQYF
>TRBJ1-1|-|TRBV6-5|-
TGTGCCAGCAGTTACGTCCCGGAGAACGAAGCTTTCTTT
CASSYVPENEAFF
>TRBJ2-1|TRBD2|TRBV5-1|many
TGCGCCAGCAGCCCCGGGACTAGCGGGATATACAATGAGCAGTTCTTC
CASSPGTSGIYNEQFF
>TRBJ2-5|TRBD1|TRBV5-4|-
TGTGCCAGCAGCTTCCTTACGGGACAGCAAGAGACCCAGTACTTC
CASSFLTGQQETQYF
>TRBJ1-1|-|TRBV12-3/TRBV12-4|few
TGTGCCAGCAGAACTTCCATCACTGAAGCTTTCTTT
CASRTSITEAFF
>TRBJ2-3|-|TRBV7-2|many
TGTGCCAGCAGCTTTAGTCCCGATACGCAGTATTTT
CASSFSPDTQYF
>TRBJ1-1|TRBD1|TRBV5-1|-
TGCGCCAGCAGCCCAGGGACAGAAGGCACTGAAGCTTTCTTT
CASSPGTEGTEAFF
>TRBJ2-5|-|TRBV5-1|-
TGCGCCAGCAGCGACGGGGGCCTCCAAGAGACCCAGTACTTC
CASSDGGLQETQYF
>TRBJ2-7|-|TRBV23-1|-
TGCGCCAGCAGTCCATTAGGACAGTCCTACGAGCAGTACTTC
CASSPLGQSYEQYF
>TRBJ2-2|TRBD1|TRBV12-5|few
TGTGCTAGTGGTTCCTGGTTAAGTGGGACAGCGAACACCGGGGAGCTGTTTTTT
CASGSWLSGTANTGELFF
>TRBJ1-2|-|TRBV5-6|many
TGTGCCAGCAGCTCCCCACTCATAACGGAGGCATATGGCTACACCTTC
CASSSPLITEAYGYTF
>TRBJ2-1|-|TRBV18|-
TGTGCCAGCTCACCTCCCCTCTTGGGGACGGATGAGCAGTTCTTC
CASSPPLLGTDEQFF
>TRBJ2-7|-|TRBV7-9|-
TGTGCCAGCAGCTTAATGAGCGCGACCGAGCAGTACTTC
CASSLMSATEQYF
>TRBJ2-7|-|TRBV19|-
TGTGCCAGTAGTATTGGCGGCGATCAGTACTTC
CASSIGGDQYF
>TRBJ2-5|-|TRBV5-1|-
TGCGCCAGCAGCTTATGGACGTCTCAAGAGACCCAGTACTTC
CASSLWTSQETQYF
>TRBJ2-2|TRBD2|TRBV7-6|few
TGTGCCAGCAGCTTAGATGCGGGAGAATATACCGGGGAGCTGTTTTTT
CASSLDAGEYTGELFF
>TRBJ1-1|TRBD1|TRBV27|many
TGTGCCAGTCGCCTGTGGGGACAGCAAGAAGCTTTCTTT
CASRLWGQQEAFF
>TRBJ1-2|TRBD1|TRBV28|few
TGTGCCAGCGCCTTAGGGGGACAGGGGTACTATGGCTACACCTTC
CASALGGQGYYGYTF
>TRBJ1-2|-|TRBV4-2|few
TGTGCCAGCAGCCAAGATCCTGGAGGGGCGAATGGCTACACCTTC
CASSQDPGGANGYTF
>TRBJ1-2|TRBD1|TRBV19|few
TGTGCCAGTAGTAGGGAGACAGGGCCGACCTATGGCTACACCTTC
CASSRETGPTYGYTF
>TRBJ1-2|-|TRBV25-1|many
TGTGCCAGCAGTGGGGCCCCCTTCTATGGCTACACCTTC
CASSGAPFYGYTF
>TRBJ2-3|-|TRBV9|-
TGTGCCAGCAGCGCCGGACGGTTGGGGGATACGCAGTATTTT
CASSAGRLGDTQYF
>TRBJ2-1|-|TRBV19|few
TGTGCCAGTAGCCCGACGAGTAGCTCCTACAATGAGCAGTTCTTC
CASSPTSSSYNEQFF